The T cell receptor (beta chain) under discussion was sequenced for a study of shared clonotypes between healthy human individuals. The sample holds a few counts of this clone. Assay: immunoSEQ multiplex PCR; the TCRdb copy retains only in-frame clones and omits some. The table has roughly 200,000 clones, approximately 60% seen once. Germline CDR1 reads MNHNY; CDR2 reads SVGAGI (reference sequence). Deletions cut 4 bases from V and 4 bases from J, with 7 bases between. The length of the CDR3 is 12 residues. This sequence joins TRBV6-6 and TRBJ2-5, with unresolved D. The sequenced sample consisted of memory CD4+ T cells sorted from blood. Subset: CD45RA-negative fraction. This TCR was recovered from a man aged 30 to 45 in good health. The CDR3 nucleotides are TGTGCCAGCAGTTTTGTCCCAGAGACCCAGTACTTC. Its translation: CASSFVPETQYF.